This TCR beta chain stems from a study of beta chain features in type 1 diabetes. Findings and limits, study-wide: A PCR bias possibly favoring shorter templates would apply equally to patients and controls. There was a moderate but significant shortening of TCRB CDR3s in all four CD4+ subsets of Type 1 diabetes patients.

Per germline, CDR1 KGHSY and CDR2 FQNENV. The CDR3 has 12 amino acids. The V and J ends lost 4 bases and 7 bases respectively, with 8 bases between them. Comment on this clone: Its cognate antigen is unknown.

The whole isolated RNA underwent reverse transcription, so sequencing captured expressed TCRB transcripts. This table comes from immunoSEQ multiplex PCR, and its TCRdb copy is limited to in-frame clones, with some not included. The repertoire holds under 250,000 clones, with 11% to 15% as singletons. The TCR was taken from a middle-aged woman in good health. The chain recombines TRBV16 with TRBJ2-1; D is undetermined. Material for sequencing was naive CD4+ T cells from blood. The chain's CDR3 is CASSRPRNEQFF. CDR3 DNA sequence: TGTGCCAGCAGCCGACCGAGGAATGAGCAGTTCTTC. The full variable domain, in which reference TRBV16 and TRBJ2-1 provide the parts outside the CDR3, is GEEVAQTPKHLVRGEGQKAKLYCAPIKGHSYVFWYQQVLKNEFKFLISFQNENVFDETGMPKERFSAKCLPNSPCSLEIQATKLEDSAVYFCASSRPRNEQFFGPGTRLTVL.